This entry describes one T cell receptor beta chain. The antigen remains undetermined. Compared with germline, one end of the junction differs, possibly owing to a read error. This entry is derived from a study of glioma-infiltrating T cells. Study findings and constraints: CDR3 overlap between tissue and blood was very small. Non-neoplastic patients had below-expected tissue-blood divergence, while all gliomas exceeded expectation.

Looked up from germline, CDR1 is SGHVS and CDR2 is FNYEAQ. This CDR3 region has 15 residues. Using RNA template, CDR3s of TCR alpha and beta were amplified with iRepertoire arm-PCR. One-step reverse transcription and amplification started from about 100-400 ng of tissue mRNA or PBMC total RNA. TCRdb processed the multiplex PCR reads anew with MiXCR; each CDR3 protein has one entry. The sample comprises about 140,000 distinct CDR3 sequences, around 40% of which are singletons, and more than 15% rests with the top ten. The chain joins TRBV7-6 to TRBJ2-2; tentative D call: TRBD2 (5 bases). The specimen sequenced was glioma tissue, nonneoplastic brain tissue, or PBMCs (not recorded which). This receptor was identified in a human donor with low-grade glioma or glioblastoma, undergoing nonglioma brain surgery, or in good health (not recorded which). CDR3 DNA: TGTGCCCGCAGCTTAGTCGCGGGTTACACCGGGGAGCTGTTTTTT. This codes for CARSLVAGYTGELFF.